The clone carrying this TCR beta chain was counted a few times. Its antigen is not known. Measured with immunoSEQ multiplex PCR; TCRdb has only the in-frame clones, and not every one. Counted here are around 6,800 clones, nearly 75% occurring once; the ten biggest clones make up 6.5% to 10%. V lost 1 base to trimming and J lost 1 base, with 7 bases between them. Germline V gene lookup returns CDR1 MGHRA and CDR2 YSYEKL. CDR3 length: 14 residues. This sample is part of a study of immune evolution from preneoplasia to lung adenocarcinoma. Study results and caveats: Top clone share appeared to fall from AAH through AIS, MIA, adenocarcinoma.

Premalignant or tumor cells were enriched by macro-dissection after pathologic assessment. The clonotype originates from a donor of 70 years or more with lung adenocarcinoma. Some clones in this sample may be carry-over from other donors' samples. The rearrangement uses TRBV4-1 and TRBJ1-1; a weak D match, TRBD1 (6 bases). Source material: FFPE atypical adenomatous hyperplasia tissue from the lung. The subset here: atypical adenomatous hyperplasia (AAH), lung preneoplasia. CDR3 loop: CASSQVGGNTEAFF. The CDR3 DNA follows: TGCGCCAGCAGCCAAGTAGGGGGGAACACTGAAGCTTTCTTT.